These 28 T cell receptor beta chains were sequenced from one sample in a study of T cells in Graves' hyperthyroidism and ophthalmopathy. RNA transcripts were the template for amplifying TCR beta CDR3 regions. The HTBI primer set drove a first-round RT-PCR of the TCR CDR3. TCRdb used MiXCR to reprocess the multiplex PCR reads, holding one entry per CDR3 protein. Counted here are roughly 350,000 distinct CDR3 sequences, around 14% occurring once; the ten biggest clones make up approximately 25%. The material sequenced was blood. The receptors were sampled from a woman aged 30 to 39 with Graves' hyperthyroidism.

As regards this clonotype: A much larger clonotype is one base distant, so this may be a read error. The genes are TRBV28 and TRBJ2-5, with D hard to call. This CDR3 has 14 amino acids. Trimming removed 5 bases from V and 2 bases from J, with 12 bases in between. Looked up from germline, CDR1 is MDHEN and CDR2 is SYDVKM. This CDR3 is CASSERTVQETQYF. For the CDR3, the DNA is TGTGCCAGCAGTGAACGGACGGTTCAAGAGACCCAGTACTTC.

This clonotype appeared many times. The genes are TRBV28 and TRBJ2-7; D is possibly TRBD1 or TRBD2 (5 bases each). This CDR3 region has 15 residues. Germline V gene data show CDR1 as MDHEN and CDR2 as SYDVKM. The V end lost 5 bases, the J end lost 4 bases, and 18 bases lay between the germline ends. The CDR3 protein is CASSLSGTPGYEQYF. The CDR3 nucleotides are TGTGCCAGCAGTCTTTCGGGGACCCCCGGTTACGAGCAGTACTTC. The whole variable domain, filled in from reference TRBV28 and TRBJ2-7, reads DVKVTQSSRYLVKRTGEKVFLECVQDMDHENMFWYRQDPGLGLRLIYFSYDVKMKEKGDIPEGYSVSREKKERFSLILESASTNQTSMYLCASSLSGTPGYEQYFGPGTRLTVT.

This clonotype occurred a few times. CDR3 loop: CSAMSPGANVLTF. The CDR3 coding sequence is TGCAGTGCTATGTCCCCTGGGGCCAACGTCCTGACTTTC. The gene calls are TRBV20-1 and TRBJ2-6; D is unclear. The germline gives CDR1 DFQATT, CDR2 SNEGSKA (reference sequence). Trimming took off 4 bases at V and 2 bases at J, with 6 bases between the two ends. The CDR3 covers 13 residues.

There are a few counts of this clonotype. The CDR3 here is CASSNRQGNTGELFF. For the CDR3, the DNA is TGTGCCAGCAGCAACCGACAGGGGAACACCGGGGAGCTGTTTTTT. The chain joins TRBV7-9 to TRBJ2-2; the match to TRBD1 covers 7 bases. Germline CDR1 and CDR2: SEHNR and FQNEAQ (reference sequence). With V trimmed by 5 bases and J by 1 base, 4 bases remained unmatched. The CDR3 is made up of 15 amino acids.

This clonotype turned up a few times. The CDR3 DNA reads as TGTGCCACCAGTGGGCTCTCTGGGGCCAACGTCCTGACTTTC. Its translation: CATSGLSGANVLTF. The V and J genes are TRBV24-1 and TRBJ2-6; no reliable D call. The length of the CDR3 is 14 residues. Trimming cost V 5 bases and J 0 bases, with 4 bases left between them. The germline CDR1 and CDR2 sequences are KGHDR and SFDVKD.

In its sample, this clonotype was seen a few times. The chain uses TRBV10-3 and TRBJ1-1; D gene unclear. The CDR3 consists of 13 residues. CDR1 and CDR2 from the germline V gene are ENHRY and SYGVKD. Between the trimmed V and J ends, which lost 11 bases and 1 base, there was a span of 14 bases. Written as DNA, the CDR3 is TGTGCCGCTCAGTCGGAAGGGAACACTGAAGCTTTCTTT. Amino acid sequence: CAAQSEGNTEAFF.

As regards this clonotype: This may stem from a read error, because a much larger clone lies one nucleotide away. V usage is TRBV12-3 or TRBV12-4 and J usage is TRBJ1-1, with D perhaps matching TRBD1 (6 bases). The CDR3 is made up of 17 amino acids. V lost 8 bases and J lost 4, with 26 bases in between. CDR3 in DNA: TGTGCCAGCCTATGGGAACGCGCCCAGGGGATGAGCACTGAAGCTTTCTTT. Its protein product is CASLWERAQGMSTEAFF.

The rearrangement joins TRBV12-3 or TRBV12-4 to TRBJ2-7; D possibly uses TRBD1 or TRBD2 (5 bases each). Trimming cost V 5 bases and J 0 bases, with 14 bases left between them. The CDR3 length is 15 residues. CDR3 residues: CASSRRRTSSYEQYF. The CDR3, as DNA: TGTGCCAGCAGTCGGCGGAGGACAAGCTCCTACGAGCAGTACTTC.

The chain couples TRBV10-3 to TRBJ2-3; D call uncertain. V lost 2 bases and J 9 bases, leaving 15 bases between the germline ends. Germline V lookup: CDR1 ENHRY, CDR2 SYGVKD. This CDR3 has 14 residues. CDR3 protein: CAISEELLQLTQYF. The CDR3 DNA follows: TGTGCCATCAGTGAGGAGCTACTACAGTTGACGCAGTATTTT.

This clonotype has at least ten counts. This chain joins TRBV28 and TRBJ2-1; 8 bases are shared with TRBD1. In germline, CDR1 is MDHEN, CDR2 SYDVKM. Trimming at V came to 7 bases and at J to 1 base, leaving 3 bases not matched to a gene. This CDR3 is built from 14 residues. The CDR3 coding sequence is TGTGCCAGCAATCAGGGGGCGTCCTACAATGAGCAGTTCTTC. Its protein product is CASNQGASYNEQFF.

This clonotype was seen at least ten times. The chain couples TRBV2 to TRBJ1-4; D call uncertain. CDR1 is SNHLY and CDR2 is FYNNEI in the germline V gene. The CDR3 totals 15 residues. The germline V and J ends were trimmed by 7 bases and 0 bases, with 12 bases remaining between them. The CDR3 region is CASIRQTATNEKLFF. In DNA, the CDR3 is TGTGCCAGCATTCGGCAGACTGCAACTAATGAAAAACTGTTTTTT.

This clonotype has ten or more counts. V and J are TRBV28 and TRBJ2-1; 8 positions agree with TRBD2. After removal of 5 bases from V and 5 bases from J, the junction contained 8 bases not matched to a gene. CDR1 is MDHEN and CDR2 is SYDVKM in the germline V gene. There are 15 residues in the CDR3. The CDR3 reads CASSPSGSAHNEQFF. The CDR3 coding sequence is TGTGCCAGCAGTCCCAGCGGGAGCGCCCACAATGAGCAGTTCTTC.

The CDR3 protein is CASSSPGPTMQQFF. Here the CDR3 DNA reads TGTGCCAGTAGTAGCCCGGGACCAACAATGCAGCAGTTCTTC. This chain connects TRBV19 to TRBJ2-1; D may be TRBD1 or TRBD2 (5 bases each). The V end lost 4 bases, the J end lost 11 bases, and 18 bases lay between the germline ends. This CDR3 is built from 14 residues. From germline, CDR1 is LNHDA and CDR2 SQIVND (reference sequence).

This rearrangement joins TRBV6-2 or TRBV6-3 to TRBJ1-4; D call uncertain. There are 15 residues in the CDR3. CDR1 and CDR2 (germline): MNHEY, SVGEGT. V lost 6 bases, J lost 0 bases, and 11 bases lay in between. The CDR3 spells CASRTDRATNEKLFF. In nucleotides, the CDR3 is TGTGCCAGCAGAACCGACCGAGCAACTAATGAAAAACTGTTTTTT.

This clonotype has at least ten counts. The chain is built from TRBV27 and TRBJ2-5; 7 nucleotides align to TRBD1. The CDR3 has 16 residues. Trimming took 2 bases from V and 1 from J; bases not matched to a gene: 7. The germline CDR1 and CDR2 sequences are MNHEY and SMNVEV (reference sequence). CDR3 DNA: TGTGCCAGCAGTTTACGACAGGGAACAACCCAAGAGACCCAGTACTTC. Protein sequence: CASSLRQGTTQETQYF.

The gene calls are TRBV28 and TRBJ1-4; D uncertain. The CDR3 length is 13 residues. The V gene lost 8 bases and the J gene lost 2 bases, with 9 bases spanning the gap. Germline V gene lookup returns CDR1 MDHEN and CDR2 SYDVKM. CDR3 in DNA: TGTGCCAGCGGTGGGTCCACTAATGAAAAACTGTTTTTT. Residues: CASGGSTNEKLFF. The full variable domain, completed using reference TRBV28 and TRBJ1-4, is DVKVTQSSRYLVKRTGEKVFLECVQDMDHENMFWYRQDPGLGLRLIYFSYDVKMKEKGDIPEGYSVSREKKERFSLILESASTNQTSMYLCASGGSTNEKLFFGSGTQLSVL.

The table lists this clonotype with many counts. The CDR3 coding sequence is TGTGCCATCAGTGAGTCGTCAGCCCGAGAGACCCAGTACTTC. Translation gives CAISESSARETQYF. The rearrangement uses TRBV10-3 and TRBJ2-5; D remains ambiguous. From germline, CDR1 is ENHRY and CDR2 SYGVKD. V dropped 0 bases and J dropped 4 bases, with 9 bases sitting between them. The CDR3 sequence is 14 residues long.

J is TRBJ2-4 and V is TRBV7-2; D call uncertain. The germline gives CDR1 SGHTA, CDR2 FQGNSA. The CDR3 contains 14 residues. V was shortened by 5 bases and J by 0 bases, with 8 bases between the two germline ends. In nucleotides, the CDR3 is TGTGCCAGCAGCCTCTCCCAAGCCAAAAACATTCAGTACTTC. Translating it yields CASSLSQAKNIQYF.

This clonotype has ten or more counts. The chain links TRBV28 to TRBJ1-1, with D possibly matching TRBD1 (6 bases). Germline CDR1 MDHEN, CDR2 SYDVKM. V lost 2 bases and J lost 0, with 22 bases in between. The CDR3 length is 19 residues. As DNA, the CDR3 is TGTGCCAGCAGTTTAGATAGGTGGGGGGGGGGCGCGATGAACACTGAAGCTTTCTTT. It specifies CASSLDRWGGGAMNTEAFF.

The V call is TRBV20-1, the J call TRBJ2-7, with D perhaps matching TRBD1 (6 bases). Germline V gives CDR1 DFQATT, CDR2 SNEGSKA (reference sequence). V was clipped by 2 bases and J by 0 bases, with 14 bases between them. CDR3 size: 15 residues. CDR3 amino acids: CSARNRATASYEQYF. The CDR3 bases are TGCAGTGCTAGAAACAGGGCTACGGCCTCCTACGAGCAGTACTTC.

The V gene is TRBV7-9, the J gene TRBJ2-1; 7 nucleotides match TRBD2. The CDR3 loop spans 15 amino acids. The germline V gene has CDR1 SEHNR and CDR2 FQNEAQ (reference sequence). Losses at the gene ends were 5 bases for V and 6 bases for J; bases not matched to a gene: 10. Written as DNA, the CDR3 is TGTGCCAGCAGCCCTTCGTGGAGGACTAGCAATGAGCAGTTCTTC. The encoded protein is CASSPSWRTSNEQFF.

A few counts support this clonotype. The gene calls are TRBV6-2 or TRBV6-3 and TRBJ2-1; tentatively, D is TRBD2 (5 bases). Per germline, CDR1 MNHEY and CDR2 SVGEGT. The CDR3 runs 12 residues. V was cut by 3 bases and J by 8 bases, with 8 bases left in between. The CDR3 loop is CASSYGSYEQFF. Here the CDR3 DNA reads TGTGCCAGCAGTTATGGGAGCTATGAGCAGTTCTTC.

The chain combines TRBV2 with TRBJ2-1; TRBD1 matches 11 bases. The CDR3 loop spans 14 amino acids. After removal of 5 bases from V and 7 bases from J, the junction contained 4 bases not matched to a gene. The germline V gene encodes CDR1 SNHLY and CDR2 FYNNEI. In DNA form, the CDR3 reads TGTGCCAGCAGTACCGGGACAGGGGGAAATGAGCAGTTCTTC. It specifies CASSTGTGGNEQFF.

This clonotype was recorded at least ten times. The V and J genes are TRBV5-1 and TRBJ2-7; TRBD1 matches at 8 bases. The CDR3 has 14 residues. The V segment lost 4 bases and the J segment 2 bases; nucleotides outside the gene matches: 5. The germline V gene has CDR1 SGHRS and CDR2 YFSETQ. Here the CDR3 reads CASSPRTGPYEQYF. The CDR3 DNA reads TGCGCCAGCAGCCCCCGGACAGGGCCCTACGAGCAGTACTTC.

This clonotype came up a few times. The chain joins TRBV29-1 to TRBJ2-7, with D uncertain. This CDR3 region has 13 residues. V dropped 0 bases and J dropped 2 bases, with 8 bases sitting between them. Germline CDR1 is SQVTM and CDR2 is ANQGSEA. The CDR3 bases are TGCAGCGTTGAAGATCATCAGACCTACGAGCAGTACTTC. It codes for CSVEDHQTYEQYF.

This clonotype was seen at least ten times. V gene TRBV20-1 combines with J gene TRBJ2-1, with D possibly matching TRBD2 (5 bases). The CDR3 length is 13 residues. Germline V gene data show CDR1 as DFQATT and CDR2 as SNEGSKA (reference sequence). Deletions cut 7 bases from V and 4 bases from J, with 14 bases between. The CDR3 region is CSVGKHTYNEQFF. CDR3 bases: TGCAGTGTCGGGAAACACACGTACAATGAGCAGTTCTTC.

This clonotype was recorded many times. The chain has TRBV5-1 and TRBJ1-4, with D possibly being TRBD1 (5 bases). This CDR3 comprises 15 residues. V dropped 2 bases and J dropped 3 bases, with 11 bases sitting between them. Germline values: CDR1 SGHRS, CDR2 YFSETQ. This CDR3 reads CASSLTQGPNEKLFF. The CDR3 bases are TGCGCCAGCAGCTTAACCCAGGGACCTAATGAAAAACTGTTTTTT.

The chain carries TRBV20-1 and TRBJ1-5; TRBD1 aligns across 9 bases. The CDR3 covers 13 residues. The junction had 7 bases not matched to a gene; V was cut back by 6 bases and J by 7 bases. CDR1 and CDR2 (germline): DFQATT, SNEGSKA (reference sequence). This CDR3 reads CSAEDRGGQPQHF. CDR3 bases: TGCAGTGCGGAGGACAGGGGCGGACAGCCCCAGCATTTT.